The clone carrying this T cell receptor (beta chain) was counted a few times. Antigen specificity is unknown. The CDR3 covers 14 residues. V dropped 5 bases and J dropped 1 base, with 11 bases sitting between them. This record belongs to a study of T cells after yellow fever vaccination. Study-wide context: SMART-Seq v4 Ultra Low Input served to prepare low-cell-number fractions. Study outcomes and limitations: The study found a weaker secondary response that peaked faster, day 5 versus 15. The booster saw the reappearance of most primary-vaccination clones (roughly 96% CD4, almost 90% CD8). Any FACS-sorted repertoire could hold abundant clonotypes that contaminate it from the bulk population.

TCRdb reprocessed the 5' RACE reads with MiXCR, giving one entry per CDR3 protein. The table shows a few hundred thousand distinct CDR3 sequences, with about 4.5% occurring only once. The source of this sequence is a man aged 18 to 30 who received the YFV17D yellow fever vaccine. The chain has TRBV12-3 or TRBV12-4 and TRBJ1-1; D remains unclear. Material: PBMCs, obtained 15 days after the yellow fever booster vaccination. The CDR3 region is CASSPPLWNTEAFF. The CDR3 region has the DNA TGTGCCAGCAGTCCGCCTTTGTGGAACACTGAAGCTTTCTTT.